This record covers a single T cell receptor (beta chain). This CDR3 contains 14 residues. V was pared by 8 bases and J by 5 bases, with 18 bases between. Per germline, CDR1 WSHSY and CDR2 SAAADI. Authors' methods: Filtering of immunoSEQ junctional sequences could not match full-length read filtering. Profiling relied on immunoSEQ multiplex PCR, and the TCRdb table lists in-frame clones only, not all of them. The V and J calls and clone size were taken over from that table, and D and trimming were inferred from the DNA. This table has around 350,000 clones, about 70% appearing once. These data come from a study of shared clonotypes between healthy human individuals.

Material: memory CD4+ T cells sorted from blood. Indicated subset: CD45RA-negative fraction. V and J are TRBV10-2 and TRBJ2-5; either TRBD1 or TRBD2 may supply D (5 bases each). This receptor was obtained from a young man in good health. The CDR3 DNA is TGCGCCAGCGGAAGACTGGGGGTGGGGGAGACCCAGTACTTC. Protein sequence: CASGRLGVGETQYF.